This is a list of T cell receptor beta chains from one sample in a study of vaccination effects on CD4 cells after COVID-19. The repertoire was sequenced with immunoSEQ multiplex PCR; TCRdb's copy has only in-frame clones and lacks some. This sample has about 66,000 clones, with under 85% found just once. Antigens for these TCRs are unknown. Sequencing was performed on CD4+ T cells from PBMCs cultured without peptide, taken before COVID-19 vaccination. The source is a human donor who had a prior SARS-CoV-2 infection. The CDR3 runs from the conserved cysteine through the conserved F or W.

v_call cdr3_aa
TRBV4-2 CASSQVTYIGGSYGYTF
TRBV5-1 CASSLEMGEQYF
TRBV7-2 CASSLVGGFYGYTF
TRBV7-2 CASSLTTVLQIGYTF
TRBV29-1 CSDSFWEGQGAYQPQHF
TRBV18 CASSPGGDGAWNSPLHF
TRBV5-1 CASKGSSSYEQYF
TRBV13 CASSLGGPVGNEQFF
TRBV7-9 CASSPIDSYTEAFF
TRBV7-9 CASSGWTGGSGTEAFF
TRBV11-2 CASSRGVEGDIQYF
TRBV7-9 CASTLNEQFF
TRBV5-1 CASSLEGSQETQYF
TRBV29-1 CSVEGPGAQYF
TRBV9 CASSVGGHSGNTIYF